Shown below are 15 T cell receptor beta chains from a single sample sequenced in a study of blood T cell repertoires in COVID-19. Profiling relied on immunoSEQ multiplex PCR, and the TCRdb table lists in-frame clones only, not all of them. The table includes approximately 250,000 clones, about 85% detected once. Sequencing used peripheral blood. The receptors were sampled from a woman aged 60-70 years with active or convalescent COVID-19.

The chain uses TRBV13 and TRBJ2-1; TRBD1 aligns across 12 bases. Germline V gives CDR1 PRHDT, CDR2 FYEKMQ (reference sequence). Germline trimming cut 4 bases from V and 5 bases from J; bases unmatched to any gene: 12. This CDR3 contains 18 residues. The DNA of the CDR3 is TGTGCCAGCAGCTCTTTCACGTGGGGACAGGGGGCCAACAATGAGCAGTTCTTC. It translates to CASSSFTWGQGANNEQFF.

The rearrangement joins TRBV6-5 to TRBJ1-2, with 8 bases identical to TRBD1. Germline CDR1 is MNHEY and CDR2 is SVGAGI. V lost 6 bases, J lost 8 bases, and 11 bases stayed unmatched. The length of the CDR3 is 14 residues. The chain's CDR3 is CASRSGTGIKGYTF. As DNA, the CDR3 is TGTGCCAGCAGGTCCGGGACAGGAATTAAAGGCTACACCTTC.

The chain recombines TRBV24-1 with TRBJ2-1; TRBD1 matches 7 bases. This CDR3 has 17 residues. Germline V CDR1 and CDR2: KGHDR, SFDVKD. Trimming at V came to 2 bases and at J to 0 bases, leaving 6 bases not matched to a gene. CDR3 sequence reads: CATSDWRTGVSYNEQFF. The CDR3 DNA sequence: TGTGCCACCAGTGATTGGAGGACAGGTGTCTCCTACAATGAGCAGTTCTTC.

The CDR3 sequence: CASTYEKNTEAFF. CDR3 nucleotides: TGTGCCAGCACCTACGAGAAGAACACTGAAGCTTTCTTT. This sequence joins TRBV2 and TRBJ1-1, with D unclear. The CDR3 covers 13 residues. Trimming shortened V by 7 bases and J by 1 base, and 10 bases separated the two germline ends. The germline gives CDR1 SNHLY, CDR2 FYNNEI.

This sequence joins TRBV5-1 and TRBJ1-1; D is perhaps TRBD1 (6 bases). This CDR3 has 14 residues. Germline V gene lookup returns CDR1 SGHRS and CDR2 YFSETQ. V dropped 5 bases and J dropped 3 bases, with 14 bases sitting between them. CDR3 residues: CASSPGEIYTEAFF. CDR3 nucleotides: TGCGCCAGCAGTCCAGGGGAGATTTACACTGAAGCTTTCTTT.

V is TRBV6-5 and J is TRBJ2-7; perhaps TRBD2 as D (5 bases). Looked up from germline, CDR1 is MNHEY and CDR2 is SVGAGI. The CDR3 runs to 15 residues. V dropped 7 bases and J dropped 2 bases, with 18 bases sitting between them. CDR3 region: CASKPGPSGTYEQYF. DNA for the CDR3: TGTGCCAGCAAGCCTGGGCCCAGCGGAACCTACGAGCAGTACTTC.

The chain carries TRBV7-2 and TRBJ1-1; D gene ambiguous. Trimming left V 4 bases short and J 5 bases short, with 14 bases between. Germline V gene lookup returns CDR1 SGHTA and CDR2 FQGNSA. The CDR3 loop spans 14 amino acids. The CDR3 DNA reads as TGTGCCAGCAGCTCCCGGTCGACGAGGACTGAAGCTTTCTTT. It yields the protein CASSSRSTRTEAFF. The whole variable domain, filled in from reference TRBV7-2 and TRBJ1-1, reads GAGVSQSPSNKVTEKGKDVELRCDPISGHTALYWYRQSLGQGLEFLIYFQGNSAPDKSGLPSDRFSAERTGGSVSTLTIQRTQQEDSAVYLCASSSRSTRTEAFFGQGTRLTVV.

This rearrangement joins TRBV27 to TRBJ2-6, with a tentative D call TRBD2 (5 bases). This CDR3 contains 17 residues. The V end lost 3 bases, the J end lost 0 bases, and 12 bases lay between the germline ends. Germline-derived CDR1 and CDR2 are MNHEY and SMNVEV (reference sequence). The CDR3 loop reads CASSFEWRSSGANVLTF. The CDR3 DNA reads as TGTGCCAGCAGTTTCGAGTGGAGGAGCTCTGGGGCCAACGTCCTGACTTTC. Based on the CDR3 plus reference TRBV27 and TRBJ2-6, the full variable domain is EAQVTQNPRYLITVTGKKLTVTCSQNMNHEYMSWYRQDPGLGLRQIYYSMNVEVTDKGDVPEGYKVSRKEKRNFPLILESPSPNQTSLYFCASSFEWRSSGANVLTFGAGSRLTVL.

This chain uses TRBV28 with TRBJ1-2; D not resolved. In germline, CDR1 is MDHEN, CDR2 SYDVKM. The CDR3 consists of 14 residues. The V and J ends lost 4 bases and 3 bases respectively, with 12 bases between them. CDR3 in amino acids: CASSYNPPDYGYTF. In DNA, the CDR3 is TGTGCCAGCAGTTACAACCCACCTGACTATGGCTACACCTTC.

The chain combines TRBV30 with TRBJ1-2; no definite D call. Per germline, CDR1 GTSNPN and CDR2 SVGIG (reference sequence). The V gene lost 2 bases and the J gene lost 8 bases, with 15 bases spanning the gap. The CDR3 is 13 residues long. CDR3: CAWSRGALGGYTF. CDR3 in DNA: TGTGCCTGGAGTCGGGGAGCTCTAGGCGGCTACACCTTC.

The chain is built from TRBV7-2 and TRBJ2-3; no reliable D call. V lost 5 bases to trimming and J lost 4 bases, with 19 bases between them. CDR3 length equals 16 residues. Germline-derived CDR1 and CDR2 are SGHTA and FQGNSA. The DNA of the CDR3 is TGTGCCAGCAGCCGCGCGGCTAGTGGCACGGCAGATACGCAGTATTTT. Amino acids: CASSRAASGTADTQYF.

The rearrangement joins TRBV4-1 to TRBJ1-1; TRBD1 is a possible D gene (6 bases). CDR1 and CDR2 (germline): MGHRA, YSYEKL. V lost 4 bases and J 9 bases, leaving 21 bases between the germline ends. This CDR3 spans 15 amino acids. CDR3 nucleotide sequence: TGCGCCAGCAGCCCTTCAACAGGGAGTTTTGAGAAAGCTTTCTTT. As protein: CASSPSTGSFEKAFF.

The chain links TRBV9 to TRBJ1-3; D is uncertain. The germline V gene has CDR1 SGDLS and CDR2 YYNGEE. With 0 bases removed from V and 0 bases from J, the gap between germline ends came to 7 bases. The CDR3 has 15 residues. The CDR3 sequence is CASSVATSSGNTIYF. In nucleotides, the CDR3 is TGTGCCAGCAGCGTAGCTACGAGCTCTGGAAACACCATATATTTT.

The V call is TRBV2, the J call TRBJ1-1; possibly TRBD1 for D (5 bases). Per the germline V gene, CDR1 is SNHLY and CDR2 is FYNNEI. With 1 base removed from V and 10 bases from J, the gap between germline ends came to 16 bases. This CDR3 has 14 residues. The CDR3 loop reads CASSEEGHPVVAFF. The CDR3 nucleotides are TGTGCCAGCAGTGAAGAGGGGCACCCGGTGGTAGCTTTCTTT.

The chain carries TRBV5-5 and TRBJ1-6; 11 bases fit TRBD1. The CDR3 consists of 15 residues. The germline V gene encodes CDR1 SGHKS and CDR2 YYEKEE (reference sequence). V shed 4 bases, J shed 6 bases, and the junction held 3 bases outside the gene matches. The CDR3 coding sequence is TGTGCCAGCAGCGGAGGGACAGGGGGTAATTCACCCCTCCACTTT. The encoded protein is CASSGGTGGNSPLHF.